Listed below are T cell receptor beta chains from one sample, sequenced in a study of blood T cell repertoires in COVID-19. Profiled with immunoSEQ multiplex PCR; TCRdb holds only in-frame clones, not every one. The table has some 150,000 clones, about 76% seen once. Sequencing input: peripheral blood. The receptors were gathered from a woman in her sixties or seventies with COVID-19, enrolled during active disease. CDR3s include the opening cysteine and the closing phenylalanine or tryptophan. A D gene is named only where the DNA matches it firmly. A row's size may be missing; if present it is once, few, many or a size class.

V: TRBV7-9
J: TRBJ1-1
size: -
D: -
CDR3: CASRTGSTEAFF
DNA: TGTGCCAGCCGTACAGGGTCCACTGAAGCTTTCTTT

V: TRBV18
J: TRBJ2-4
size: -
D: TRBD1
CDR3: CASSPYMTGMAKNIQYF
DNA: TGTGCCAGCTCACCGTACATGACAGGGATGGCCAAAAACATTCAGTACTTC

V: TRBV5-1
J: TRBJ2-1
size: -
D: TRBD2
CDR3: CASSLVSGANNEQFF
DNA: TGCGCCAGCAGCTTGGTTAGCGGGGCAAACAATGAGCAGTTCTTC

V: TRBV2
J: TRBJ1-2
size: -
D: -
CDR3: CASSEARGYGYTF
DNA: TGTGCCAGCAGTGAAGCCAGGGGCTATGGCTACACCTTC

V: TRBV5-1
J: TRBJ1-2
size: -
D: -
CDR3: CASSLTGNDGYTF
DNA: TGCGCCAGCAGCTTGACAGGGAACGATGGCTACACCTTC

V: TRBV7-2
J: TRBJ2-1
size: -
D: TRBD2
CDR3: CASSLEGTSGGAGNEQFF
DNA: TGTGCCAGCAGCTTAGAAGGGACTAGCGGGGGGGCCGGTAATGAGCAGTTCTTC

V: TRBV2
J: TRBJ1-3
size: -
D: TRBD1
CDR3: CASSGTGNTIYF
DNA: TGTGCCAGCAGTGGGACAGGGAACACCATATATTTT

V: TRBV7-9
J: TRBJ2-7
size: -
D: -
CDR3: CASSFSGDFSSEQYF
DNA: TGTGCCAGCAGCTTTAGTGGGGACTTCTCCTCCGAGCAGTACTTC

V: TRBV27
J: TRBJ1-4
size: -
D: -
CDR3: CASGLRTGTPTEKLFF
DNA: TGTGCCAGCGGTCTCCGAACCGGGACACCTACCGAAAAACTGTTTTTT

V: TRBV3-1/TRBV3-2
J: TRBJ2-2
size: -
D: TRBD2
CDR3: CATRRGSGGVGELFF
DNA: TGTGCCACCCGGAGGGGTAGCGGGGGAGTCGGGGAGCTGTTTTTT

V: TRBV6-6
J: TRBJ2-3
size: -
D: -
CDR3: CASRTPGDTQYF
DNA: TGTGCCAGCAGAACGCCGGGAGATACGCAGTATTTT

V: TRBV9
J: TRBJ2-2
size: -
D: -
CDR3: CASSVWPNTGELFF
DNA: TGTGCCAGCAGCGTTTGGCCAAACACCGGGGAGCTGTTTTTT

V: TRBV19
J: TRBJ2-1
size: once
D: -
CDR3: CASRADNEQFF
DNA: TGTGCCAGTAGGGCGGACAATGAGCAGTTCTTC

V: TRBV19
J: TRBJ2-5
size: -
D: TRBD1
CDR3: CASSMRMGQQETQYF
DNA: TGTGCCAGTAGTATGAGAATGGGACAGCAAGAGACCCAGTACTTC

V: TRBV27
J: TRBJ1-5
size: -
D: -
CDR3: CASSLRQGYQPQHF
DNA: TGTGCCAGCAGTTTAAGGCAGGGTTATCAGCCCCAGCATTTT

V: TRBV11-2
J: TRBJ1-2
size: -
D: -
CDR3: CASSSLARVDGYTF
DNA: TGTGCCAGCAGCTCTCTTGCCAGGGTGGATGGCTACACCTTC

V: TRBV28
J: TRBJ1-5
size: few
D: -
CDR3: CASSLFAGGNQPQHF
DNA: TGTGCCAGCAGTTTATTCGCAGGGGGCAATCAGCCCCAGCATTTT

V: TRBV18
J: TRBJ2-7
size: once
D: TRBD1
CDR3: CASSPRTGVGEQYF
DNA: TGTGCCAGCTCACCACGGACAGGGGTAGGCGAGCAGTACTTC

V: TRBV7-9
J: TRBJ2-2
size: few
D: -
CDR3: CASSFRPETGELFF
DNA: TGTGCCAGCAGTTTCCGTCCTGAGACCGGGGAGCTGTTTTTT

V: TRBV2
J: TRBJ1-5
size: -
D: TRBD1
CDR3: CASSEGLGTGTGQPQHF
DNA: TGTGCCAGCAGTGAAGGGTTAGGGACAGGGACAGGGCAGCCCCAGCATTTT

V: TRBV11-2
J: TRBJ2-7
size: -
D: -
CDR3: CASSLDPAGTYEQYF
DNA: TGTGCCAGCAGCTTAGACCCGGCGGGGACCTACGAGCAGTACTTC

V: TRBV6-2/TRBV6-3
J: TRBJ2-7
size: -
D: -
CDR3: CASSYTALGAQQYF
DNA: TGTGCCAGCAGTTACACAGCCCTGGGGGCACAGCAGTACTTC

V: TRBV11-1
J: TRBJ2-1
size: -
D: TRBD2
CDR3: CASRLLAGSSYNEQFF
DNA: TGTGCCAGCAGACTTTTAGCGGGGAGCTCCTACAATGAGCAGTTCTTC

V: TRBV14
J: TRBJ1-1
size: -
D: -
CDR3: CASSQDPGDNGTEAFF
DNA: TGTGCCAGCAGCCAAGACCCAGGGGATAACGGCACTGAAGCTTTCTTT

V: TRBV5-8
J: TRBJ1-2
size: few
D: TRBD1
CDR3: CASSFGQGGYGYTF
DNA: TGTGCCAGCAGCTTTGGACAGGGAGGTTATGGCTACACCTTC

V: TRBV28
J: TRBJ2-7
size: few
D: TRBD1
CDR3: CASSPNRGQYEQYF
DNA: TGTGCCAGCAGTCCGAACAGGGGGCAATACGAGCAGTACTTC

V: TRBV30
J: TRBJ1-1
size: -
D: -
CDR3: CAWSLTGWTEAFF
DNA: TGTGCCTGGAGTCTTACCGGGTGGACTGAAGCTTTCTTT

V: TRBV6-1
J: TRBJ2-1
size: -
D: TRBD1
CDR3: CASSGGTGRSYNEQFF
DNA: TGTGCCAGCAGTGGGGGGACAGGGAGATCCTACAATGAGCAGTTCTTC

V: TRBV28
J: TRBJ2-5
size: -
D: TRBD2
CDR3: CASSFSGGEPQETQYF
DNA: TGTGCCAGCAGTTTCAGCGGGGGGGAGCCCCAAGAGACCCAGTACTTC

V: TRBV3-1/TRBV3-2
J: TRBJ1-5
size: -
D: -
CDR3: CASSQDRGQPQHF
DNA: TGTGCCAGCAGCCAAGACAGAGGACAGCCCCAGCATTTT

V: TRBV7-2
J: TRBJ2-7
size: -
D: -
CDR3: CASSLAGIEQYF
DNA: TGTGCCAGCAGCTTAGCGGGCATAGAGCAGTACTTC

V: TRBV7-2
J: TRBJ2-6
size: -
D: -
CDR3: CASSDGGGRANVLTF
DNA: TGTGCCAGCAGCGACGGGGGTGGGCGGGCCAACGTCCTGACTTTC

V: TRBV9
J: TRBJ2-3
size: -
D: TRBD2
CDR3: CASSSGLAGPTLTDTQYF
DNA: TGTGCCAGCAGCTCGGGACTAGCGGGACCCACCCTCACAGATACGCAGTATTTT

V: TRBV2
J: TRBJ2-2
size: -
D: TRBD2
CDR3: CASSGGRDTGELFF
DNA: TGTGCCAGCAGTGGGGGGAGGGACACCGGGGAGCTGTTTTTT